This entry concerns a single TCR beta chain. The record originates from a study of blood T cell repertoires in COVID-19. Under the authors' procedure: Amplification of reference gene primers was used by the study to estimate nucleated cell counts. TCRdb's copy holds only in-frame clones and misses some; the assay was immunoSEQ multiplex PCR. That table gives V, J and clone size, and the DNA gave D and trimming. The repertoire holds under 300,000 clones, with approximately 80% as singletons. This receptor was obtained from a man aged 30 to 39 who had recovered from COVID-19. The source material was peripheral blood.

The CDR3 reads CSVERQENTGELFF. The CDR3 nucleotides read TGCAGCGTTGAACGACAGGAGAACACCGGGGAGCTGTTTTTT. J is TRBJ2-2 and V is TRBV29-1; tentatively, D is TRBD1 (6 bases). The CDR3 sequence is 14 residues long. The V gene's germline CDR1 is SQVTM and CDR2 ANQGSEA. The V and J ends lost 2 bases and 1 base respectively, with 8 bases between them.